This TCR beta chain came from a study of T-cell reconstitution after alpha-beta-depleted transplantation in children. General study findings and limits: Day-60 TCRbeta diversity that was high in some patients was derived from surviving recipient T cells and thymic progenitors. Newly produced T cells mostly provided counts and TCRbeta diversity after one year, as hyperexpanded clones declined. Reportedly, alpha-beta T cells present about two months post-transplant originated from several hundred expanded clones of graft origin.

A library of TCRbeta sequences, prepared with unique molecular identifiers, was generated. From the PCR reads, TCRdb called clonotypes with MiXCR, one entry per CDR3 protein. Among 200,000 to 300,000 distinct CDR3 sequences listed, around 7.5% were seen once. A word on this clonotype: What it binds is not known. Since a much larger clone is just one base distant, this may be a read error.

The CDR3 extends over 14 amino acids. This receptor was obtained from a male patient between 10 and 17 years old who had a stem cell transplant for acute lymphoblastic leukemia, so the T cells may come from the graft donor. Sequenced here: PBMCs, mostly from graft donor cells, sampled 180 days after TCRalphabeta/CD19-depleted stem cell transplant. The V gene is TRBV12-3 or TRBV12-4, the J gene TRBJ2-1; a weak D match, TRBD2 (5 bases). CDR3 region: CASSVASSYNEHFF. The CDR3 bases are TGTGCCAGCAGCGTAGCTAGCTCCTACAATGAGCATTTCTTC.